In its sample, the clone carrying this TCR beta chain was seen a few times. Its antigen remains unidentified. Germline V gene sequence: CDR1 DFQATT, CDR2 SNEGSKA (reference sequence). V lost 3 bases, J lost 2 bases, and 5 bases stayed unmatched. The CDR3 totals 15 residues. This specimen belongs to a study of T cells after yellow fever vaccination. Study-level points and caveats: Weaker in magnitude, the secondary response showed a faster peak on day 5 versus 15. Reappearance after the booster was observed for most primary-vaccination clones (96% CD4, over 70% CD8). Bulk-population clonotypes that are abundant could appear as contaminants in FACS-sorted repertoires.

Generation of TCR cDNA used 5'RACE template switching (which added a universal primer site and UMIs). TCRdb called the 5' RACE reads again in MiXCR, with one record for every CDR3 protein. Of about 130,000 distinct CDR3 sequences in the sample, 7.5% to 10% were seen once. The chain carries TRBV20-1 and TRBJ2-3, with TRBD2 identical over 10 bases. The sequences come from CD8+ T cells sorted from PBMCs, collected on the day of the yellow fever booster vaccination. This TCR derives from a man between 18 and 29 years old who received the YFV17D yellow fever vaccine. CDR3 protein: CSASSGGADTDTQYF. The CDR3 nucleotides read TGCAGTGCTAGCAGCGGGGGGGCCGACACAGATACGCAGTATTTT.